Below, 3 T cell receptor beta chains from the same sample are listed, as sequenced in a study of OX40 agonist ivuxolimab in advanced cancers. Data came from immunoSEQ multiplex PCR; TCRdb stores just in-frame clones and leaves some out. The profile shows around 80,000 clones, roughly 85% of them singletons. The starting material was CD4+ or CD8+ T cells sorted from blood, obtained in a trial of the OX40 agonist ivuxolimab. The receptors come from an adult with an advanced solid tumor such as melanoma, head and neck, liver or kidney cancer.

This clone was detected once. An end of the junction does not agree with germline; a read error may underlie this. The chain is built from TRBV28 and TRBJ1-6; the D gene is possibly TRBD1 (6 bases). CDR3 length: 12 residues. CDR1 and CDR2 (germline): MDHEN, SYDVKM. CDR3 amino acids: CASSLGGADRSF. The CDR3 bases are TGTGCCAGCAGTTTGGGGGGGGCGGACAGAAGCTTT.

The CDR3 reads CASSAWTENEQFF. The CDR3 bases are TGTGCCAGCAGTGCCTGGACAGAAAATGAGCAGTTCTTC. The J gene is TRBJ2-1, the V gene TRBV2, with a weak D call TRBD1 (6 bases). The CDR3 covers 13 residues. CDR1 and CDR2 (germline): SNHLY, FYNNEI. Deletions cut 4 bases from V and 7 bases from J, with 11 bases between. The full variable domain, rest sourced from reference TRBV2 and TRBJ2-1, is EPEVTQTPSHQVTQMGQEVILRCVPISNHLYFYWYRQILGQKVEFLVSFYNNEISEKSEIFDDQFSVERPDGSNFTLKIRSTKLEDSAMYFCASSAWTENEQFFGPGTRLTVL.

This chain joins TRBV2 and TRBJ1-2; TRBD1 agrees at 9 bases. The germline V gene has CDR1 SNHLY and CDR2 FYNNEI. J lost 2 bases, V lost 0 bases, and 4 bases had no gene match. This CDR3 has 16 amino acids. CDR3 sequence (DNA): TGTGCCAGCAGTGAAGCAGGACAGGGGAGGAACTATGGCTACACCTTC. This translates into CASSEAGQGRNYGYTF.